The clone carrying this T cell receptor (beta chain) appeared many times. This CDR3 is 15 amino acids long. Germline V CDR1 and CDR2: MGHRA, YSYEKL. V dropped 5 bases and J dropped 2; count of bases not matched to a gene: 6. Next came a second PCR, run for roughly 6 to 11 cycles, which used a sample-barcoded 5' primer along with a J-beta primer mix. Each cDNA molecule carried a tag from a template-switch adaptor that contained 12 random nucleotides. One entry per CDR3 protein results from TCRdb running MiXCR on the 5' RACE reads. The sample consists of 1.5 million to 1.8 million distinct CDR3 sequences, approximately 42% of them appearing once. The data originate from a study of blood T cells in healthy people across ages.

This receptor was identified in a woman younger than 35 in good health. Input material: blood. The V call is TRBV4-1, the J call TRBJ2-5; TRBD2 agrees at 9 bases. The CDR3 nucleotides are TGCGCCAGCAGCTTTCGACTAGCGGAACAAGAGACCCAGTACTTC. Its protein is CASSFRLAEQETQYF.